These 31 T cell receptor beta chains were sequenced from one sample in a study of blood T cell repertoires in COVID-19. The method was immunoSEQ multiplex PCR; TCRdb's version includes in-frame clones alone and lacks a portion of them. The repertoire includes 140,000 or so clones, 70% to 90% of them detected once, and over 1.5% sits in the top ten. The specimen sequenced was peripheral blood. The receptors here all came from a man between 65 and 85 years old with acute or convalescent COVID-19.

J is TRBJ2-6 and V is TRBV12-3 or TRBV12-4, with D uncertain. This CDR3 region has 13 residues. Deletions cut 7 bases from V and 1 base from J, with 5 bases between. The CDR3 DNA sequence: TGTGCCAGCATCCCGTCTGGGGCCAACGTCCTGACTTTC. Its protein product is CASIPSGANVLTF.

The chain recombines TRBV7-9 with TRBJ2-1, with D possibly TRBD2 on 5 matching bases. The germline V and J ends were trimmed by 1 base and 2 bases, with 9 bases remaining between them. CDR3 size: 15 residues. CDR1 is SEHNR, CDR2 FQNEAQ, per germline (reference sequence). The CDR3 bases are TGTGCCAGCAGCTTAGGCCCCGGGACCTACAATGAGCAGTTCTTC. It specifies CASSLGPGTYNEQFF.

Here the CDR3 DNA reads TGTGCCAGCAGCCGGGACAGGGGAGCGGAGACCCAGTACTTC. It codes for CASSRDRGAETQYF. V usage is TRBV7-2 and J usage is TRBJ2-5, with 10 bases identical to TRBD1. With 5 bases clipped from V and 5 bases from J, the junction kept 5 bases outside the gene matches. The CDR3 runs to 14 residues. Looked up from germline, CDR1 is SGHTA and CDR2 is FQGNSA. The variable domain in full, completed from reference TRBV7-2 and TRBJ2-5, reads GAGVSQSPSNKVTEKGKDVELRCDPISGHTALYWYRQSLGQGLEFLIYFQGNSAPDKSGLPSDRFSAERTGGSVSTLTIQRTQQEDSAVYLCASSRDRGAETQYFGPGTRLLVL.

This clone was observed a single time. This chain links TRBV29-1 with TRBJ2-3; D may be TRBD1 (5 bases). Germline V gene lookup returns CDR1 SQVTM and CDR2 ANQGSEA. V lost 5 bases and J 4 bases, leaving 10 bases between the germline ends. The CDR3 is made up of 12 amino acids. The CDR3 here is CSVRQGPDTQYF. The CDR3 bases are TGCAGCGTTCGGCAGGGTCCAGATACGCAGTATTTT.

The CDR3 spells CASRRGGPTEAFF. Written as DNA, the CDR3 is TGTGCCAGCAGAAGGGGGGGGCCCACTGAAGCTTTCTTT. The rearrangement joins TRBV2 to TRBJ1-1; possibly TRBD1 for D (6 bases). There are 13 residues in the CDR3. CDR1 and CDR2 (germline): SNHLY, FYNNEI. The V end was cut by 6 bases, the J end by 4 bases, with 12 bases between.

The chain recombines TRBV5-6 with TRBJ2-7; D possibly corresponds to TRBD1 (5 bases). CDR3 size: 14 residues. The germline V and J ends were trimmed by 3 bases and 7 bases, with 17 bases remaining between them. CDR1 SGHDT and CDR2 YYEEEE come from the germline V gene. In DNA form, the CDR3 reads TGTGCCAGCAGCTCTTTATCTCACAGGTATGAGCAGTACTTC. Residues: CASSSLSHRYEQYF.

The chain employs TRBV2 and TRBJ2-1; no definite D call. CDR3 length: 12 residues. Germline V gives CDR1 SNHLY, CDR2 FYNNEI. V lost 4 bases to trimming and J lost 10 bases, with 11 bases between them. CDR3 protein: CASSVNTLEQFF. In nucleotides, the CDR3 is TGTGCCAGCAGTGTTAACACCCTGGAGCAGTTCTTC.

The V call is TRBV28, the J call TRBJ2-3, with D unclear. V was cut by 2 bases and J by 5 bases, with 8 bases left in between. This CDR3 has 13 amino acids. CDR1 is MDHEN, CDR2 SYDVKM, per germline. The CDR3 region is CASSLPRLDTQYF. The CDR3 nucleotides read TGTGCCAGCAGTTTACCCCGACTAGATACGCAGTATTTT.

CDR3 DNA: TGTGCCATCAGTGAATTTGAGGGCATGGACTATGGCTACACCTTC. Its protein is CAISEFEGMDYGYTF. V usage is TRBV10-3 and J usage is TRBJ1-2; D is uncertain. CDR1 ENHRY and CDR2 SYGVKD come from the germline V gene. The CDR3 extends over 15 amino acids. Trimming took 3 bases from V and 3 from J, leaving 14 bases between them.

In nucleotides, the CDR3 is TGTGCCAGCAGTTTTATCGGGACAGACTATGGCTACACCTTC. As protein: CASSFIGTDYGYTF. V gene TRBV6-5 combines with J gene TRBJ1-2; 7 bases are shared with TRBD1. CDR3 length: 14 amino acids. The germline V gene encodes CDR1 MNHEY and CDR2 SVGAGI. The junction had 5 bases not matched to a gene; V was cut back by 4 bases and J by 3 bases.

The J gene is TRBJ2-5, the V gene TRBV6-2 or TRBV6-3, with a tentative D call TRBD2 (5 bases). This CDR3 contains 13 residues. The V end lost 5 bases, the J end lost 5 bases, and 12 bases lay between the germline ends. The germline gives CDR1 MNHEY, CDR2 SVGEGT. The CDR3 reads CASSKRAGETQYF. The CDR3 DNA follows: TGTGCCAGCAGTAAGAGGGCCGGGGAGACCCAGTACTTC.

The chain joins TRBV6-4 to TRBJ2-7; TRBD2 matches at 8 bases. The germline gives CDR1 MRHNA, CDR2 SNTAGT. The CDR3 loop spans 16 amino acids. V gave up 4 bases and J gave up 2 bases; unmatched junction bases: 10. The CDR3 is CASSAAGTRSPYEQYF. The CDR3 DNA follows: TGTGCCAGCAGTGCTGCCGGGACTAGGTCACCCTACGAGCAGTACTTC.

The chain couples TRBV5-1 to TRBJ1-5, with TRBD1 matching 11 bases. V lost 4 bases, J lost 7 bases, and 7 bases stayed unmatched. This CDR3 has 15 amino acids. Germline CDR1 SGHRS, CDR2 YFSETQ. The CDR3 loop reads CASSPGTGGDQPQHF. In nucleotides, the CDR3 is TGCGCCAGCAGCCCCGGGACAGGGGGTGACCAGCCCCAGCATTTT.

This rearrangement joins TRBV14 to TRBJ1-3; 7 bases match TRBD1. Germline loops: CDR1 SGHDN, CDR2 FVKESK. Losses at the gene ends were 0 bases for V and 8 bases for J; bases not matched to a gene: 7. This CDR3 comprises 15 residues. This CDR3 is CASSQDLGGVDTIYF. DNA for the CDR3: TGTGCCAGCAGCCAAGATTTAGGGGGCGTAGACACCATATATTTT.

V gene TRBV6-5 combines with J gene TRBJ1-1, with D perhaps matching TRBD1 (5 bases). V was trimmed by 8 bases and J by 4 bases, leaving 17 bases between them. CDR1 is MNHEY, CDR2 SVGAGI, per germline. This CDR3 comprises 14 residues. The CDR3 here is CASFPSWGGTEAFF. The CDR3 DNA is TGTGCCAGCTTCCCGTCGTGGGGGGGCACTGAAGCTTTCTTT.

This clone has just a few counts. The chain uses TRBV28 and TRBJ1-6; D ambiguous. Germline CDR1 is MDHEN and CDR2 is SYDVKM. The CDR3 contains 15 residues. Between the trimmed V and J ends, which lost 7 bases and 5 bases, there was a span of 15 bases. CDR3 DNA sequence: TGTGCCAGCACCTTAGGGAGCCGGAATAATTCACCCCTCCACTTT. It codes for CASTLGSRNNSPLHF.

The CDR3 spells CASHGATETYEQYF. The DNA of the CDR3 is TGCGCCAGTCATGGGGCCACAGAGACCTACGAGCAGTACTTC. The V gene is TRBV10-2, the J gene TRBJ2-7; D is perhaps TRBD1 (5 bases). Deletions cut 9 bases from V and 2 bases from J, with 17 bases between. The CDR3 totals 14 residues. In germline, CDR1 is WSHSY, CDR2 SAAADI.

This sequence joins TRBV5-1 and TRBJ2-5; TRBD1 matches 7 bases. The CDR3 is made up of 14 amino acids. CDR1 is SGHRS and CDR2 is YFSETQ in the germline V gene. V was clipped by 7 bases and J by 2 bases; unmatched bases: 8. The CDR3 sequence: CASGTGQWQETQYF. In DNA form, the CDR3 reads TGCGCCAGCGGCACGGGACAGTGGCAAGAGACCCAGTACTTC.

The chain carries TRBV7-8 and TRBJ2-5; TRBD1 might be the D (6 bases). Germline CDR1 is SGHVS and CDR2 is FQNEAQ. The CDR3 is made up of 14 amino acids. Between the trimmed V and J ends, which lost 4 bases and 5 bases, there was a span of 14 bases. The CDR3 bases are TGTGCCAGCAGCTCAGCAGGGGTGGCGGAGACCCAGTACTTC. Translating it yields CASSSAGVAETQYF.

The CDR3 reads CASSVSGRAGDTQYF. DNA for the CDR3: TGTGCCAGCAGCGTTAGCGGGAGGGCCGGAGATACGCAGTATTTT. The chain carries TRBV6-5 and TRBJ2-3; TRBD2 aligns across 11 bases. The length of the CDR3 is 15 residues. J gave up 5 bases and V 6 bases, and 7 bases lay outside the gene matches. CDR1 MNHEY and CDR2 SVGAGI come from the germline V gene.

This clone was recorded once. CDR3 DNA: TGTGCCAGCTCACCACCGGGGCAGGGGGTTACAATGGCGGCCAACGTCCTGACTTTC. Translated: CASSPPGQGVTMAANVLTF. The V call is TRBV18, the J call TRBJ2-6, with 7 bases lining up with TRBD1. This CDR3 has 19 amino acids. Germline V CDR1 and CDR2: KGHSH, LQKENI. Losses at the gene ends were 0 bases for V and 6 bases for J; bases not matched to a gene: 14.

CDR3 sequence: CASSLGSTEATRDTQYF. Written as DNA, the CDR3 is TGTGCCAGCAGCTTAGGAAGTACGGAGGCTACCCGAGATACGCAGTATTTT. The J gene is TRBJ2-3, the V gene TRBV7-6; a possible D gene is TRBD2 (5 bases). Germline V gene data show CDR1 as SGHVS and CDR2 as FNYEAQ. The CDR3 spans 17 residues. V lost 1 base and J lost 5, with 19 bases in between.

J is TRBJ2-5 and V is TRBV9; D is perhaps TRBD1 (6 bases). Germline CDR1 reads SGDLS; CDR2 reads YYNGEE. The CDR3 contains 16 residues. Trimming cost V 0 bases and J 1 base, with 13 bases left between them. The CDR3 region has the DNA TGTGCCAGCAGCGTAGCTCTTGAGGACAGCCAAGAGACCCAGTACTTC. Protein product: CASSVALEDSQETQYF.

The chain is built from TRBV19 and TRBJ1-5, with D possibly being TRBD1 (5 bases). V was pared by 6 bases and J by 6 bases, with 18 bases between. The CDR3 loop spans 15 amino acids. The germline V gene encodes CDR1 LNHDA and CDR2 SQIVND (reference sequence). The chain's CDR3 is CASSTRGRVGQPQHF. In nucleotides, the CDR3 is TGTGCCAGTAGCACGCGAGGCAGGGTCGGTCAGCCCCAGCATTTT.

This clone was seen a few times. This sequence joins TRBV5-1 and TRBJ2-7, with 7 positions matching TRBD2. CDR1 and CDR2 (germline): SGHRS, YFSETQ. V lost 1 base to trimming and J lost 4 bases; unmatched junction nucleotides: 8. The CDR3 is 15 residues long. The CDR3 is CASSLLSGGEYEQYF. CDR3 DNA sequence: TGCGCCAGCAGCTTGTTGTCGGGAGGAGAGTACGAGCAGTACTTC. The whole variable domain, filled in from reference TRBV5-1 and TRBJ2-7, reads KAGVTQTPRYLIKTRGQQVTLSCSPISGHRSVSWYQQTPGQGLQFLFEYFSETQRNKGNFPGRFSGRQFSNSRSEMNVSTLELGDSALYLCASSLLSGGEYEQYFGPGTRLTVT.

This chain links TRBV24-1 with TRBJ2-2; D possibly corresponds to TRBD1 (6 bases). V was clipped by 0 bases and J by 0 bases, with 13 bases between them. Germline CDR1 reads KGHDR; CDR2 reads SFDVKD. The CDR3 totals 18 residues. CDR3: CATSDLPGDDTNTGELFF. The CDR3 DNA is TGTGCCACCAGTGATTTGCCAGGGGACGATACGAACACCGGGGAGCTGTTTTTT.

V gene TRBV7-9 combines with J gene TRBJ2-3; 10 nucleotides match TRBD2. J gave up 6 bases and V 5 bases, and 14 bases lay outside the gene matches. This CDR3 is 17 amino acids long. CDR1 is SEHNR, CDR2 FQNEAQ, per germline (reference sequence). Here the CDR3 DNA reads TGTGCCAGCAGCCCCGGTGTAGCGGGGGGTGTCTTGGATACGCAGTATTTT. This sequence encodes CASSPGVAGGVLDTQYF.

V is TRBV5-1 and J is TRBJ2-5, with 7 bases identical to TRBD2. Germline trimming cut 6 bases from V and 1 base from J; bases unmatched to any gene: 15. Germline loops: CDR1 SGHRS, CDR2 YFSETQ. This CDR3 contains 17 residues. For the CDR3, the DNA is TGCGCCAGCAATCCCAGCGGGAAAACGAGACCCCAAGAGACCCAGTACTTC. Amino acid sequence: CASNPSGKTRPQETQYF.

The chain joins TRBV5-1 to TRBJ1-3; a possible D gene is TRBD1 (6 bases). CDR3 size: 15 residues. Germline CDR1 is SGHRS and CDR2 is YFSETQ. V lost 2 bases to trimming and J lost 3 bases, with 12 bases between them. CDR3 in DNA: TGCGCCAGCAGCTTAGGGGGAGTACATGGAAACACCATATATTTT. Its protein product is CASSLGGVHGNTIYF.

The chain employs TRBV5-6 and TRBJ2-7, with D possibly matching TRBD1 (5 bases). The CDR3 is 14 amino acids. V gave up 0 bases and J gave up 2 bases, with 9 bases separating them. Germline CDR1 SGHDT, CDR2 YYEEEE. CDR3 amino acids: CASSLEGLAYEQYF. Here the CDR3 DNA reads TGTGCCAGCAGCTTGGAGGGGTTAGCCTACGAGCAGTACTTC.

This rearrangement joins TRBV12-2 to TRBJ2-6; the table's D call TRBD2 went unverified against the DNA. TRBV12-2 is a known pseudogene. The CDR3 has 17 residues. The CDR3 bases are TGTGCAAGTCGCTTAACCGCGGGCGGCTCTGGGGCCAACGTCCTGACTTTC. It yields the protein CASRLTAGGSGANVLTF.